This passage covers 30 T cell receptor beta chains from one sample sequenced in a study of T cell responses to AZD1222 COVID-19 vaccine. Only in-frame clones appear in the TCRdb table, and some are missing; sequencing was by immunoSEQ multiplex PCR. The top ten hold 3% to 4% of the sample, which has some 200,000 clones, about nine tenths seen once. Sequenced material: peripheral blood, taken 28 days after the second AZD1222 dose. Receptors originate from an adult who received the AZD1222 COVID-19 vaccine.

The gene calls are TRBV18 and TRBJ1-5, with D perhaps matching TRBD1 (6 bases). The germline CDR1 and CDR2 sequences are KGHSH and LQKENI. Trimming took off 6 bases at V and 5 bases at J, with 17 bases between the two ends. The CDR3 is 15 amino acids. The CDR3 DNA sequence: TGTGCCAGCTCTACTCAACAGGGCCCCGATCAGCCCCAGCATTTT. The encoded protein is CASSTQQGPDQPQHF. Using reference TRBV18 and TRBJ1-5 for the parts outside the CDR3, the full variable domain is NAGVMQNPRHLVRRRGQEARLRCSPMKGHSHVYWYRQLPEEGLKFMVYLQKENIIDESGMPKERFSAEFPKEGPSILRIQQVVRGDSAAYFCASSTQQGPDQPQHFGDGTRLSIL.

The sample holds one count of this clone. V and J are TRBV4-2 and TRBJ2-3; no reliable D call. Germline CDR1 and CDR2: LGHNA and YNFKEQ. This CDR3 comprises 15 residues. Trimming removed 1 base from V and 6 bases from J, with 14 bases in between. DNA of the CDR3: TGTGCCAGCAGCCAAGGGCAGAATGGTAGGGATACGCAGTATTTT. Translated, it gives CASSQGQNGRDTQYF.

The chain is built from TRBV9 and TRBJ2-7; TRBD2 might be the D (6 bases). The CDR3 is 13 amino acids. V was cut by 4 bases and J by 1 base, with 9 bases left in between. Germline CDR1 reads SGDLS; CDR2 reads YYNGEE. CDR3 coding DNA: TGTGCCAGCAGCCTAGCGCCTTCCTACGAGCAGTACTTC. Its translation is CASSLAPSYEQYF. The full variable domain, its missing parts supplied by reference TRBV9 and TRBJ2-7, is DSGVTQTPKHLITATGQRVTLRCSPRSGDLSVYWYQQSLDQGLQFLIQYYNGEERAKGNILERFSAQQFPDLHSELNLSSLELGDSALYFCASSLAPSYEQYFGPGTRLTVT.

The V gene is TRBV5-4, the J gene TRBJ2-1; 11 positions agree with TRBD1. CDR1 is SGHNT and CDR2 is YYREEE in the germline V gene (reference sequence). V gave up 2 bases and J gave up 4 bases; unmatched junction bases: 2. The CDR3 sequence is 15 residues long. The CDR3, as DNA: TGTGCCAGCAGCTTTGGACAGGGGGCATACAATGAGCAGTTCTTC. Translation: CASSFGQGAYNEQFF.

CDR3 nucleotides: TGTGCCAGCAGTTCAGGAACAGATACGCAGTATTTT. This translates into CASSSGTDTQYF. The rearrangement links TRBV28 to TRBJ2-3; D gene uncertain. Trimming stripped 4 bases from V and 3 bases from J, with 5 bases between. The CDR3 contains 12 residues. In germline, CDR1 is MDHEN, CDR2 SYDVKM.

Only a few counts were recorded for this clone. The chain combines TRBV18 with TRBJ2-3, with D unclear. V lost 3 bases and J lost 6, with 7 bases in between. The CDR3 consists of 12 residues. Germline CDR1 is KGHSH and CDR2 is LQKENI. The CDR3 is CASSPLLDTQYF. The DNA for the CDR3 is TGTGCCAGCTCACCTCTATTGGATACGCAGTATTTT. Supplemented by reference TRBV18 and TRBJ2-3, the full variable domain reads NAGVMQNPRHLVRRRGQEARLRCSPMKGHSHVYWYRQLPEEGLKFMVYLQKENIIDESGMPKERFSAEFPKEGPSILRIQQVVRGDSAAYFCASSPLLDTQYFGPGTRLTVL.

The V call is TRBV7-3, the J call TRBJ1-1; D gene unclear. V was trimmed by 5 bases and J by 4 bases, leaving 11 bases between them. CDR1 is SGHTA and CDR2 is FQGTGA in the germline V gene. The CDR3 spans 13 residues. The CDR3 sequence: CASSPAASTEAFF. The CDR3 DNA sequence: TGTGCCAGCAGCCCCGCGGCGAGCACTGAAGCTTTCTTT.

V gene TRBV7-8 combines with J gene TRBJ1-5; 10 bases map to TRBD1. Germline CDR1 SGHVS, CDR2 FQNEAQ. This CDR3 comprises 21 residues. V lost 0 bases and J lost 3; bases outside the gene matches: 17. In DNA, the CDR3 is TGTGCCAGCAGCTTAGCTTATAGAAGTTCGGACAGGGGGTGGAACAATCAGCCCCAGCATTTT. Translating it yields CASSLAYRSSDRGWNNQPQHF.

This rearrangement joins TRBV3-1 (or the pseudogene TRBV3-2) to TRBJ1-3; no clear D. CDR1 and CDR2 (germline): LGHDT, YNNKEL (reference sequence). The ends were cut back, 5 bases at V and 0 bases at J, with 8 bases in the middle. The CDR3 is made up of 14 amino acids. CDR3 region: CASSSTSSGNTIYF. In nucleotides, the CDR3 is TGTGCCAGCAGCTCCACTAGCTCTGGAAACACCATATATTTT.

This clone has a handful of counts. The genes are TRBV5-1 and TRBJ2-5; possible D gene TRBD1, 5 bases. Per germline, CDR1 SGHRS and CDR2 YFSETQ. The CDR3 spans 14 residues. Trimming shortened V by 4 bases and J by 4 bases, and 14 bases separated the two germline ends. Written as DNA, the CDR3 is TGCGCCAGCAGCGTCGCCACAGGTGGAGAGACCCAGTACTTC. Translated: CASSVATGGETQYF.

The V and J genes are TRBV6-5 and TRBJ2-3; a weak D match, TRBD2 (6 bases). The CDR3 totals 12 residues. Trimming removed 8 bases from V and 5 bases from J, with 11 bases in between. CDR1 is MNHEY, CDR2 SVGAGI, per germline. DNA of the CDR3: TGTGCCAGCGGTCGGGGGTTAGATACGCAGTATTTT. It is translated as CASGRGLDTQYF.

This clone was seen just once. At the DNA level, this CDR3 is encoded by other sequences in the same sample as well. The V and J genes are TRBV30 and TRBJ2-3; D gene ambiguous. CDR1 is GTSNPN and CDR2 is SVGIG in the germline V gene (reference sequence). Trimming shortened V by 0 bases and J by 0 bases, and 1 base separated the two germline ends. The CDR3 is 12 residues long. CDR3 sequence (DNA): TGTGCCTGGAGTGTAAGCACAGATACGCAGTATTTT. Amino acids: CAWSVSTDTQYF.

The chain employs TRBV5-1 and TRBJ2-2; TRBD2 agrees at 9 bases. The V and J ends lost 4 bases and 4 bases, in that order; junction bases with no gene match: 14. This CDR3 has 18 residues. Germline V gene sequence: CDR1 SGHRS, CDR2 YFSETQ. The CDR3 DNA sequence: TGCGCCAGCAGCCTCCGAGGAATAGCGGGAGCTGGCACCGGGGAGCTGTTTTTT. It translates to CASSLRGIAGAGTGELFF.

This rearrangement joins TRBV6-5 to TRBJ2-3; D gene unclear. The CDR3 is made up of 15 amino acids. V was pared by 6 bases and J by 0 bases, with 13 bases between. Germline values: CDR1 MNHEY, CDR2 SVGAGI. CDR3 nucleotides: TGTGCCAGCAGCCTCTTTGGCTCTAGCACAGATACGCAGTATTTT. It translates to CASSLFGSSTDTQYF.

This clone is a singleton in its sample. The V call is TRBV24-1, the J call TRBJ2-7; D remains unclear. Germline lookup yields CDR1 KGHDR and CDR2 SFDVKD. The V gene lost 4 bases and the J gene lost 3 bases, with 9 bases spanning the gap. The length of the CDR3 is 13 residues. This chain's CDR3 is CATSDPSGYEQYF. Written as DNA, the CDR3 is TGTGCCACCAGTGACCCCTCGGGCTACGAGCAGTACTTC.

The CDR3 nucleotides are TGTGCCAGCAGCCTAGGGGGACAAAGTTCTCATGGCTACACCTTC. It specifies CASSLGGQSSHGYTF. V gene TRBV6-5 combines with J gene TRBJ1-2; maybe TRBD1 (6 bases). V was trimmed by 6 bases and J by 6 bases, leaving 20 bases between them. The CDR3 contains 15 residues. CDR1 is MNHEY, CDR2 SVGAGI, per germline.

V gene TRBV3-1 (or the pseudogene TRBV3-2) combines with J gene TRBJ1-1; D is unresolved. This CDR3 comprises 12 residues. V was trimmed by 0 bases and J by 8 bases, leaving 7 bases between them. CDR1 LGHDT and CDR2 YNNKEL come from the germline V gene (reference sequence). CDR3 nucleotides: TGTGCCAGCAGCCAAGATCCCCCGGAAGCTTTCTTT. It yields the protein CASSQDPPEAFF.

The V gene is TRBV5-1, the J gene TRBJ2-6; D assignment may be TRBD1 or TRBD2 (6 bases each). The CDR3 has 17 residues. Germline assignment: CDR1 SGHRS and CDR2 YFSETQ. Deletions cut 7 bases from V and 0 bases from J, with 17 bases between. CDR3 loop: CASGGGTFPSGANVLTF. The DNA of the CDR3 is TGCGCCAGCGGTGGCGGGACATTCCCCTCTGGGGCCAACGTCCTGACTTTC.

The chain joins TRBV24-1 to TRBJ2-3; 8 positions match TRBD2. Germline-derived CDR1 and CDR2 are KGHDR and SFDVKD. The CDR3 is 15 residues long. V was pared by 3 bases and J by 5 bases, with 6 bases of the junction left unmatched. The CDR3 coding sequence is TGTGCCACCAGTGATCCGAGCGGGAGTGGAGATACGCAGTATTTT. It yields the protein CATSDPSGSGDTQYF.

The gene calls are TRBV24-1 and TRBJ2-5; D might be TRBD2 (7 bases). Trimming took 5 bases from V and 1 from J, leaving 13 bases between them. The CDR3 contains 15 residues. The germline CDR1 and CDR2 sequences are KGHDR and SFDVKD. CDR3 in amino acids: CATSGTGGRQETQYF. The CDR3, as DNA: TGTGCCACCAGTGGTACGGGGGGCCGCCAAGAGACCCAGTACTTC.

J is TRBJ2-2 and V is TRBV3-1 (or the pseudogene TRBV3-2), with 10 bases fitting TRBD1. CDR1 is LGHDT, CDR2 YNNKEL, per germline (reference sequence). The CDR3 has 15 amino acids. The J segment lost 6 bases and the V segment lost 4 bases, leaving 5 bases of the junction unmatched. CDR3 region: CASSPRDRGPGELFF. The CDR3 DNA follows: TGTGCCAGCAGCCCCCGGGACAGGGGCCCCGGGGAGCTGTTTTTT.

The CDR3 reads CASSVGGQGTGNTIYF. DNA of the CDR3: TGTGCCAGCAGCGTAGGGGGACAGGGGACCGGAAACACCATATATTTT. This chain uses TRBV9 with TRBJ1-3, with 10 bases that match TRBD1. Per germline, CDR1 SGDLS and CDR2 YYNGEE. Unmatched junction bases numbered 4, after V lost 0 bases and J lost 4 bases. The CDR3 loop spans 16 amino acids.

This sequence joins TRBV28 and TRBJ2-2; TRBD2 matches at 7 bases. CDR3 length: 18 residues. V was pared by 7 bases and J by 7 bases, with 21 bases of the junction left unmatched. CDR1 is MDHEN and CDR2 is SYDVKM in the germline V gene. The CDR3 here is CASTSFGGGDYAGGELFF. CDR3 bases: TGTGCCAGCACCTCCTTTGGGGGAGGGGACTATGCAGGCGGGGAGCTGTTTTTT.

The rearrangement links TRBV11-3 to TRBJ2-5; D not resolved. With 1 base removed from V and 0 bases from J, the gap between germline ends came to 9 bases. This CDR3 contains 15 residues. Per the germline V gene, CDR1 is SGHNT and CDR2 is YENEEA. This CDR3 is CASSLGSFNQETQYF. The CDR3 region has the DNA TGTGCCAGCAGCTTAGGATCGTTCAACCAAGAGACCCAGTACTTC.

This rearrangement joins TRBV6-5 to TRBJ2-7; 7 bases align to TRBD1. V dropped 7 bases and J dropped 4; count of bases not matched to a gene: 7. Germline V gene data show CDR1 as MNHEY and CDR2 as SVGAGI. The CDR3 runs to 13 residues. CDR3 loop: CASNRDRGYEQYF. CDR3 sequence (DNA): TGTGCCAGCAACCGGGACAGAGGTTACGAGCAGTACTTC.

This clone showed up just once. In DNA form, the CDR3 reads TGTGCCAGTAGGAGAAACGGCTACACCTTC. Protein sequence: CASRRNGYTF. This rearrangement joins TRBV19 to TRBJ1-2; D ambiguous. CDR1 is LNHDA, CDR2 SQIVND, per germline (reference sequence). The CDR3 has 10 amino acids. V was pared by 6 bases and J by 8 bases, with 7 bases between.

The chain joins TRBV5-1 to TRBJ2-1, with 7 bases fitting TRBD2. The trim removed 4 bases at V and 0 bases at J, leaving 10 bases unmatched. CDR3 length: 17 residues. The germline gives CDR1 SGHRS, CDR2 YFSETQ. The CDR3 bases are TGCGCCAGCAGCGATACCCTAGCGGCCCTCTCCTACAATGAGCAGTTCTTC. Translated: CASSDTLAALSYNEQFF.

The CDR3 sequence: CSARDFNEQFF. The DNA of the CDR3 is TGCAGTGCTAGGGACTTCAATGAGCAGTTCTTC. The rearrangement uses TRBV20-1 and TRBJ2-1; possibly TRBD2 for D (5 bases). The CDR3 sequence is 11 residues long. CDR1 is DFQATT, CDR2 SNEGSKA, per germline (reference sequence). Trimming pared 3 bases from V and 6 bases from J, leaving 6 bases between.

This clone was picked up a small number of times. The chain has TRBV5-1 and TRBJ2-5; 7 nucleotides match TRBD2. The trim removed 8 bases at V and 1 base at J, leaving 11 bases unmatched. This CDR3 is 15 amino acids long. Germline V gene lookup returns CDR1 SGHRS and CDR2 YFSETQ. The CDR3 is CASSQSGVLQETQYF. CDR3 coding DNA: TGCGCCAGTTCTCAGAGCGGGGTTCTCCAAGAGACCCAGTACTTC.

Only one count was recorded for this clone. The chain employs TRBV7-3 and TRBJ2-1, with TRBD2 matching over 9 bases. Looked up from germline, CDR1 is SGHTA and CDR2 is FQGTGA. The CDR3 is made up of 15 amino acids. The ends lost 5 bases at V and 9 bases at J; junction bases unmatched: 11. CDR3 loop: CASSLAGPSPVEQFF. In DNA, the CDR3 is TGTGCCAGCAGCCTAGCGGGACCCAGCCCCGTTGAGCAGTTCTTC.